The rows below give T cell receptor beta chains drawn from one sample of a study of radiotherapy plus CTLA-4 blockade in lung cancer. Assay used: immunoSEQ multiplex PCR; TCRdb lists only in-frame clones, some missing. This sample has about 53,000 clones; about four fifths occur once, and the top ten carry around 4.9%. The sample was peripheral blood, taken from a patient treated with radiotherapy plus ipilimumab. The receptors were sampled from a human donor with non-small cell lung cancer whose response to radiotherapy plus ipilimumab could not be evaluated. Each CDR3 is given with its conserved first and last residue. D genes are given only for firm matches. For some rows the clone size is stated as once, few or many, or as a class when expanded; others skip it.

V gene: TRBV5-1; J gene: TRBJ1-4; clone size: -; D gene: TRBD1; CDR3 DNA: TGCGCCAGCAGTACCGGACAGGGTAATGAAAAACTGTTTTTT; CDR3 protein: CASSTGQGNEKLFF
V gene: TRBV9; J gene: TRBJ2-1; clone size: -; D gene: -; CDR3 DNA: TGTGCCAGCAGCGTATATGGGGAGAGTCGGAATGAGCAGTTCTTC; CDR3 protein: CASSVYGESRNEQFF
V gene: TRBV6-5; J gene: TRBJ1-2; clone size: -; D gene: TRBD1; CDR3 DNA: TGTGCCAGCCGGGAGGGGGCCATCTATGGCTACACCTTC; CDR3 protein: CASREGAIYGYTF
V gene: TRBV2; J gene: TRBJ2-7; clone size: -; D gene: -; CDR3 DNA: TGTGCCAGCAGTGATGGCGGAGGGGGGGTCGTCGAGCAGTACTTC; CDR3 protein: CASSDGGGGVVEQYF
V gene: TRBV27; J gene: TRBJ2-1; clone size: -; D gene: -; CDR3 DNA: TGTGCCAGCAGTTTAATAGGCTCCGTATCGACGGGGACCTACAATGAGCAGTTCTTC; CDR3 protein: CASSLIGSVSTGTYNEQFF
V gene: TRBV4-1; J gene: TRBJ2-1; clone size: -; D gene: TRBD2; CDR3 DNA: TGCGCCAGCAGCGAACTAGCGGGAGGGCCCTACAATGAGCAGTTCTTC; CDR3 protein: CASSELAGGPYNEQFF
V gene: TRBV10-3; J gene: TRBJ1-5; clone size: few; D gene: -; CDR3 DNA: TGTGCCATCAGTGAGGGAGGAAACAATCAGCCCCAGCATTTT; CDR3 protein: CAISEGGNNQPQHF
V gene: TRBV5-6; J gene: TRBJ1-3; clone size: -; D gene: -; CDR3 DNA: TGTGCCAGCAGTAATGGAAACACCATATATTTT; CDR3 protein: CASSNGNTIYF
V gene: TRBV15; J gene: TRBJ1-4; clone size: -; D gene: TRBD1; CDR3 DNA: TGTGCCACCAGCATGGACAGGGGAGAAAAACTGTTTTTT; CDR3 protein: CATSMDRGEKLFF
V gene: TRBV5-4; J gene: TRBJ1-5; clone size: -; D gene: -; CDR3 DNA: TGTGCCAGCAGCTTGGCGGGGAATCAGCCCCAGCATTTT; CDR3 protein: CASSLAGNQPQHF
V gene: TRBV5-4; J gene: TRBJ1-2; clone size: -; D gene: -; CDR3 DNA: TGTGCCAGCAGCTTGTTACAAGCTAACTATGGCTACACCTTC; CDR3 protein: CASSLLQANYGYTF
V gene: TRBV2; J gene: TRBJ2-6; clone size: -; D gene: TRBD1; CDR3 DNA: TGTGCCAGCGCCGGCGGACAGGGGGCTGTCTCTGGGGCCAACGTCCTGACTTTC; CDR3 protein: CASAGGQGAVSGANVLTF
V gene: TRBV27; J gene: TRBJ1-2; clone size: -; D gene: TRBD1; CDR3 DNA: TGTGCCAGCAGTCACTCCGGGACAGGCAATTATGGCTACACCTTC; CDR3 protein: CASSHSGTGNYGYTF
V gene: TRBV13; J gene: TRBJ2-7; clone size: -; D gene: -; CDR3 DNA: TGTGCCAGCAGCCCTGGGGCGGCCTCCTACGAGCAGTACTTC; CDR3 protein: CASSPGAASYEQYF
V gene: TRBV6-6; J gene: TRBJ2-7; clone size: -; D gene: -; CDR3 DNA: TGTGCCAGCAGTTACGACTTGTCCTACGAGCAGTACTTC; CDR3 protein: CASSYDLSYEQYF
V gene: TRBV14; J gene: TRBJ2-7; clone size: -; D gene: TRBD2; CDR3 DNA: TGTGCCAGCAGCCAAGATAGGGGGACTAGCGGGGGAAGAGAGCAGTACTTC; CDR3 protein: CASSQDRGTSGGREQYF
V gene: TRBV28; J gene: TRBJ1-2; clone size: -; D gene: -; CDR3 DNA: TGTGCCAGCAGTTTTAGAGGGGGCTATGGCTACACCTTC; CDR3 protein: CASSFRGGYGYTF
V gene: TRBV7-2; J gene: TRBJ2-7; clone size: -; D gene: -; CDR3 DNA: TGTGCCAGCAGCTTCCCCGGGGTGGAGCAGTACTTC; CDR3 protein: CASSFPGVEQYF
V gene: TRBV4-2; J gene: TRBJ2-7; clone size: -; D gene: -; CDR3 DNA: TGTGCCAGCAGCCAAGTAGGGGGGAGGGCATACTACGAGCAGTACTTC; CDR3 protein: CASSQVGGRAYYEQYF
V gene: TRBV29-1; J gene: TRBJ2-7; clone size: once; D gene: TRBD1; CDR3 DNA: TGCAGCGTGAGCTCCTGGACAGGGGGACCAAGCGAGCAGTACTTC; CDR3 protein: CSVSSWTGGPSEQYF
V gene: TRBV7-2; J gene: TRBJ1-1; clone size: -; D gene: -; CDR3 DNA: TGTGCCAGCAGCCTTTGGGGCTTCTTGAACACTGAAGCTTTCTTT; CDR3 protein: CASSLWGFLNTEAFF
V gene: TRBV11-2; J gene: TRBJ2-7; clone size: -; D gene: -; CDR3 DNA: TGTGCCAGCAGCTCAATCGGACGACAGGACGCCTGGTCCTACGAGCAGTACTTC; CDR3 protein: CASSSIGRQDAWSYEQYF
V gene: TRBV9; J gene: TRBJ2-1; clone size: once; D gene: -; CDR3 DNA: TGTGCCAGCAGCACCAGACTAGACTTCAATGAGCAGTTCTTC; CDR3 protein: CASSTRLDFNEQFF
V gene: TRBV5-1; J gene: TRBJ2-7; clone size: -; D gene: TRBD1; CDR3 DNA: TGCGCCAGCAGCACTGGACAGGTCCCCTACGAGCAGTACTTC; CDR3 protein: CASSTGQVPYEQYF
V gene: TRBV4-3; J gene: TRBJ1-1; clone size: -; D gene: -; CDR3 DNA: TGCGCCAGCAGCCAAGGAGGACTGCTCAACACTGAAGCTTTCTTT; CDR3 protein: CASSQGGLLNTEAFF
V gene: TRBV27; J gene: TRBJ2-3; clone size: -; D gene: -; CDR3 DNA: TGTGCCAGCAGTCTCAGACTAGGAACCTCTGACACAGATACGCAGTATTTT; CDR3 protein: CASSLRLGTSDTDTQYF
V gene: TRBV7-7; J gene: TRBJ2-7; clone size: -; D gene: TRBD2; CDR3 DNA: TGTGCTAGCAGTTATTGGACTAGCGGGAGTCGGTGGTTTTGGGAGCAGTACTTC; CDR3 protein: CASSYWTSGSRWFWEQYF
V gene: TRBV14; J gene: TRBJ1-1; clone size: -; D gene: -; CDR3 DNA: TGTGCCAGCAGCCAAGAATTATGGGGGCACGCTTTCTTT; CDR3 protein: CASSQELWGHAFF
V gene: TRBV28; J gene: TRBJ2-3; clone size: -; D gene: -; CDR3 DNA: TGTGCCAGCAGTTTAGGTCGGCGGGACCGGGGTGGGTATACGCAGTATTTT; CDR3 protein: CASSLGRRDRGGYTQYF
V gene: TRBV12-5; J gene: TRBJ2-2; clone size: -; D gene: -; CDR3 DNA: TGTGCTAGTGGTTTAGGAGCTCTCCCCTCGAACACCGGGGAGCTGTTTTTT; CDR3 protein: CASGLGALPSNTGELFF
V gene: TRBV9; J gene: TRBJ1-3; clone size: -; D gene: TRBD1; CDR3 DNA: TGTGCCAGCAGCGATGGGACAGTCTCTGGAAACACCATATATTTT; CDR3 protein: CASSDGTVSGNTIYF
V gene: TRBV28; J gene: TRBJ1-5; clone size: -; D gene: -; CDR3 DNA: TGTGCCAGCAGCCGACGGAGACCGGGCAATCAGCCCCAGCATTTT; CDR3 protein: CASSRRRPGNQPQHF
V gene: TRBV11-3; J gene: TRBJ2-3; clone size: -; D gene: -; CDR3 DNA: TGTGCCAGCAGCTCGACAGATACGCAGTATTTT; CDR3 protein: CASSSTDTQYF
V gene: TRBV11-2; J gene: TRBJ2-1; clone size: -; D gene: TRBD2; CDR3 DNA: TGTGCCAGCAGCGGCCGGAGACTAGCGGGAGTCTACAATGAGCAGTTCTTC; CDR3 protein: CASSGRRLAGVYNEQFF
V gene: TRBV30; J gene: TRBJ2-1; clone size: -; D gene: TRBD2; CDR3 DNA: TGTGCCTGGAGGCCGCTAGCGGGAGGGCCACATGAGCAGTTCTTC; CDR3 protein: CAWRPLAGGPHEQFF
V gene: TRBV27; J gene: TRBJ2-2; clone size: -; D gene: -; CDR3 DNA: TGTGCCAGCAGTTCCGGGACTCTCACCGGGGAGCTGTTTTTT; CDR3 protein: CASSSGTLTGELFF
V gene: TRBV18; J gene: TRBJ2-5; clone size: -; D gene: TRBD2; CDR3 DNA: TGTGCCAGCTCACCAGAAACTAGCGGCCAAGAGACCCAGTACTTC; CDR3 protein: CASSPETSGQETQYF
V gene: TRBV5-1; J gene: TRBJ1-3; clone size: once; D gene: -; CDR3 DNA: TGCGCCAGCAGCGTTCATGACAGACTCTCTGGAAACACCATATATTTT; CDR3 protein: CASSVHDRLSGNTIYF
V gene: TRBV6-1; J gene: TRBJ1-5; clone size: -; D gene: -; CDR3 DNA: TGTGCCAGTGCCCTAACAGGGAGCAATCAGCCCCAGCATTTT; CDR3 protein: CASALTGSNQPQHF
V gene: TRBV6-6; J gene: TRBJ1-4; clone size: -; D gene: -; CDR3 DNA: TGTGCCAGCAGTTACTCTGTGGCAGATTATAATGAAAAACTGTTTTTT; CDR3 protein: CASSYSVADYNEKLFF
V gene: TRBV4-3; J gene: TRBJ1-5; clone size: few; D gene: -; CDR3 DNA: TGCGCCAGCAGCCAGGACGGGGGGCCCCAGCATTTT; CDR3 protein: CASSQDGGPQHF
V gene: TRBV11-2; J gene: TRBJ2-7; clone size: once; D gene: -; CDR3 DNA: TGTGCCAGCAGCTTGGTACCGGGAGCCTACGAGCAGTACTTC; CDR3 protein: CASSLVPGAYEQYF
V gene: TRBV7-2; J gene: TRBJ1-3; clone size: few; D gene: -; CDR3 DNA: TGTGCCAGCAGCTCCCAACTGAGGGGGTTTAGTTCTGGAAACACCATATATTTT; CDR3 protein: CASSSQLRGFSSGNTIYF
V gene: TRBV29-1; J gene: TRBJ2-3; clone size: -; D gene: TRBD2; CDR3 DNA: TGCAGCGTCGGGAGGACTCGGCGGGATACGCAGTATTTT; CDR3 protein: CSVGRTRRDTQYF
V gene: TRBV6-1; J gene: TRBJ1-5; clone size: few; D gene: -; CDR3 DNA: TGTGCCAGCGGGGGTAGGGACTATAGCAATCAGCCCCAGCATTTT; CDR3 protein: CASGGRDYSNQPQHF
V gene: TRBV9; J gene: TRBJ2-1; clone size: -; D gene: TRBD2; CDR3 DNA: TGTGCCAGCAGCGAAGGTAGCGGGAGAATCAATGAGCAGTTCTTC; CDR3 protein: CASSEGSGRINEQFF
V gene: TRBV28; J gene: TRBJ2-5; clone size: -; D gene: TRBD2; CDR3 DNA: TGTGCCAGCAGTTTACCCCTTGGACCAGCGGGGGGGGAGACCCAGTACTTC; CDR3 protein: CASSLPLGPAGGETQYF
V gene: TRBV7-9; J gene: TRBJ2-7; clone size: -; D gene: -; CDR3 DNA: TGTGCCAGCAGCTTAGCGAGCACCTACGAGCAGTACTTC; CDR3 protein: CASSLASTYEQYF
V gene: TRBV27; J gene: TRBJ2-7; clone size: -; D gene: TRBD1; CDR3 DNA: TGTGCCAGCCGGGACAGGGAGTTCCACCGCACGTACTTC; CDR3 protein: CASRDREFHRTYF
V gene: TRBV5-1; J gene: TRBJ1-2; clone size: -; D gene: -; CDR3 DNA: TGCGCCAGCAGTTCCGGGGGAAACTATGGCTACACCTTC; CDR3 protein: CASSSGGNYGYTF
V gene: TRBV27; J gene: TRBJ2-7; clone size: -; D gene: -; CDR3 DNA: TGTGCCAGCAGTTCTCTTGGGGCGGGGGCTTTTTACGAGCAGTACTTC; CDR3 protein: CASSSLGAGAFYEQYF
V gene: TRBV6-5; J gene: TRBJ2-1; clone size: -; D gene: TRBD2; CDR3 DNA: TGTGCCAGCAGTTACGGGGGTAGCGGGACTTACAATGAGCAGTTCTTC; CDR3 protein: CASSYGGSGTYNEQFF
V gene: TRBV7-3; J gene: TRBJ1-1; clone size: -; D gene: TRBD1; CDR3 DNA: TGTGCCAGCAGCCCTCAGGGGGCCTTTAACACTGAAGCTTTCTTT; CDR3 protein: CASSPQGAFNTEAFF
V gene: TRBV19; J gene: TRBJ2-5; clone size: few; D gene: TRBD2; CDR3 DNA: TGTGCCAGTAGTATTGGATGGGGGGGTGAGACCCAGTACTTC; CDR3 protein: CASSIGWGGETQYF
V gene: TRBV25-1; J gene: TRBJ2-7; clone size: -; D gene: -; CDR3 DNA: TGTGCCAGCAGTGACTATAGCTCCTACGAGCAGTACTTC; CDR3 protein: CASSDYSSYEQYF
V gene: TRBV19; J gene: TRBJ2-1; clone size: -; D gene: -; CDR3 DNA: TGTGCCAGTAGTATTTATAGGCTAGCGCTCAATGAGCAGTTCTTC; CDR3 protein: CASSIYRLALNEQFF
V gene: TRBV6-5; J gene: TRBJ1-2; clone size: -; D gene: -; CDR3 DNA: TGTGCCAGCAGTTACTCCCAGACAGATTGGTATGGCTACACCTTC; CDR3 protein: CASSYSQTDWYGYTF
V gene: TRBV28; J gene: TRBJ1-5; clone size: -; D gene: -; CDR3 DNA: TGTGCCAGCAGTTTCGAACAGGGTCATCAGCCCCAGCATTTT; CDR3 protein: CASSFEQGHQPQHF
V gene: TRBV6-5; J gene: TRBJ1-1; clone size: -; D gene: -; CDR3 DNA: TGTGCCAGCAGTTACGGGGATAGGGGCACTGAAGCTTTCTTT; CDR3 protein: CASSYGDRGTEAFF